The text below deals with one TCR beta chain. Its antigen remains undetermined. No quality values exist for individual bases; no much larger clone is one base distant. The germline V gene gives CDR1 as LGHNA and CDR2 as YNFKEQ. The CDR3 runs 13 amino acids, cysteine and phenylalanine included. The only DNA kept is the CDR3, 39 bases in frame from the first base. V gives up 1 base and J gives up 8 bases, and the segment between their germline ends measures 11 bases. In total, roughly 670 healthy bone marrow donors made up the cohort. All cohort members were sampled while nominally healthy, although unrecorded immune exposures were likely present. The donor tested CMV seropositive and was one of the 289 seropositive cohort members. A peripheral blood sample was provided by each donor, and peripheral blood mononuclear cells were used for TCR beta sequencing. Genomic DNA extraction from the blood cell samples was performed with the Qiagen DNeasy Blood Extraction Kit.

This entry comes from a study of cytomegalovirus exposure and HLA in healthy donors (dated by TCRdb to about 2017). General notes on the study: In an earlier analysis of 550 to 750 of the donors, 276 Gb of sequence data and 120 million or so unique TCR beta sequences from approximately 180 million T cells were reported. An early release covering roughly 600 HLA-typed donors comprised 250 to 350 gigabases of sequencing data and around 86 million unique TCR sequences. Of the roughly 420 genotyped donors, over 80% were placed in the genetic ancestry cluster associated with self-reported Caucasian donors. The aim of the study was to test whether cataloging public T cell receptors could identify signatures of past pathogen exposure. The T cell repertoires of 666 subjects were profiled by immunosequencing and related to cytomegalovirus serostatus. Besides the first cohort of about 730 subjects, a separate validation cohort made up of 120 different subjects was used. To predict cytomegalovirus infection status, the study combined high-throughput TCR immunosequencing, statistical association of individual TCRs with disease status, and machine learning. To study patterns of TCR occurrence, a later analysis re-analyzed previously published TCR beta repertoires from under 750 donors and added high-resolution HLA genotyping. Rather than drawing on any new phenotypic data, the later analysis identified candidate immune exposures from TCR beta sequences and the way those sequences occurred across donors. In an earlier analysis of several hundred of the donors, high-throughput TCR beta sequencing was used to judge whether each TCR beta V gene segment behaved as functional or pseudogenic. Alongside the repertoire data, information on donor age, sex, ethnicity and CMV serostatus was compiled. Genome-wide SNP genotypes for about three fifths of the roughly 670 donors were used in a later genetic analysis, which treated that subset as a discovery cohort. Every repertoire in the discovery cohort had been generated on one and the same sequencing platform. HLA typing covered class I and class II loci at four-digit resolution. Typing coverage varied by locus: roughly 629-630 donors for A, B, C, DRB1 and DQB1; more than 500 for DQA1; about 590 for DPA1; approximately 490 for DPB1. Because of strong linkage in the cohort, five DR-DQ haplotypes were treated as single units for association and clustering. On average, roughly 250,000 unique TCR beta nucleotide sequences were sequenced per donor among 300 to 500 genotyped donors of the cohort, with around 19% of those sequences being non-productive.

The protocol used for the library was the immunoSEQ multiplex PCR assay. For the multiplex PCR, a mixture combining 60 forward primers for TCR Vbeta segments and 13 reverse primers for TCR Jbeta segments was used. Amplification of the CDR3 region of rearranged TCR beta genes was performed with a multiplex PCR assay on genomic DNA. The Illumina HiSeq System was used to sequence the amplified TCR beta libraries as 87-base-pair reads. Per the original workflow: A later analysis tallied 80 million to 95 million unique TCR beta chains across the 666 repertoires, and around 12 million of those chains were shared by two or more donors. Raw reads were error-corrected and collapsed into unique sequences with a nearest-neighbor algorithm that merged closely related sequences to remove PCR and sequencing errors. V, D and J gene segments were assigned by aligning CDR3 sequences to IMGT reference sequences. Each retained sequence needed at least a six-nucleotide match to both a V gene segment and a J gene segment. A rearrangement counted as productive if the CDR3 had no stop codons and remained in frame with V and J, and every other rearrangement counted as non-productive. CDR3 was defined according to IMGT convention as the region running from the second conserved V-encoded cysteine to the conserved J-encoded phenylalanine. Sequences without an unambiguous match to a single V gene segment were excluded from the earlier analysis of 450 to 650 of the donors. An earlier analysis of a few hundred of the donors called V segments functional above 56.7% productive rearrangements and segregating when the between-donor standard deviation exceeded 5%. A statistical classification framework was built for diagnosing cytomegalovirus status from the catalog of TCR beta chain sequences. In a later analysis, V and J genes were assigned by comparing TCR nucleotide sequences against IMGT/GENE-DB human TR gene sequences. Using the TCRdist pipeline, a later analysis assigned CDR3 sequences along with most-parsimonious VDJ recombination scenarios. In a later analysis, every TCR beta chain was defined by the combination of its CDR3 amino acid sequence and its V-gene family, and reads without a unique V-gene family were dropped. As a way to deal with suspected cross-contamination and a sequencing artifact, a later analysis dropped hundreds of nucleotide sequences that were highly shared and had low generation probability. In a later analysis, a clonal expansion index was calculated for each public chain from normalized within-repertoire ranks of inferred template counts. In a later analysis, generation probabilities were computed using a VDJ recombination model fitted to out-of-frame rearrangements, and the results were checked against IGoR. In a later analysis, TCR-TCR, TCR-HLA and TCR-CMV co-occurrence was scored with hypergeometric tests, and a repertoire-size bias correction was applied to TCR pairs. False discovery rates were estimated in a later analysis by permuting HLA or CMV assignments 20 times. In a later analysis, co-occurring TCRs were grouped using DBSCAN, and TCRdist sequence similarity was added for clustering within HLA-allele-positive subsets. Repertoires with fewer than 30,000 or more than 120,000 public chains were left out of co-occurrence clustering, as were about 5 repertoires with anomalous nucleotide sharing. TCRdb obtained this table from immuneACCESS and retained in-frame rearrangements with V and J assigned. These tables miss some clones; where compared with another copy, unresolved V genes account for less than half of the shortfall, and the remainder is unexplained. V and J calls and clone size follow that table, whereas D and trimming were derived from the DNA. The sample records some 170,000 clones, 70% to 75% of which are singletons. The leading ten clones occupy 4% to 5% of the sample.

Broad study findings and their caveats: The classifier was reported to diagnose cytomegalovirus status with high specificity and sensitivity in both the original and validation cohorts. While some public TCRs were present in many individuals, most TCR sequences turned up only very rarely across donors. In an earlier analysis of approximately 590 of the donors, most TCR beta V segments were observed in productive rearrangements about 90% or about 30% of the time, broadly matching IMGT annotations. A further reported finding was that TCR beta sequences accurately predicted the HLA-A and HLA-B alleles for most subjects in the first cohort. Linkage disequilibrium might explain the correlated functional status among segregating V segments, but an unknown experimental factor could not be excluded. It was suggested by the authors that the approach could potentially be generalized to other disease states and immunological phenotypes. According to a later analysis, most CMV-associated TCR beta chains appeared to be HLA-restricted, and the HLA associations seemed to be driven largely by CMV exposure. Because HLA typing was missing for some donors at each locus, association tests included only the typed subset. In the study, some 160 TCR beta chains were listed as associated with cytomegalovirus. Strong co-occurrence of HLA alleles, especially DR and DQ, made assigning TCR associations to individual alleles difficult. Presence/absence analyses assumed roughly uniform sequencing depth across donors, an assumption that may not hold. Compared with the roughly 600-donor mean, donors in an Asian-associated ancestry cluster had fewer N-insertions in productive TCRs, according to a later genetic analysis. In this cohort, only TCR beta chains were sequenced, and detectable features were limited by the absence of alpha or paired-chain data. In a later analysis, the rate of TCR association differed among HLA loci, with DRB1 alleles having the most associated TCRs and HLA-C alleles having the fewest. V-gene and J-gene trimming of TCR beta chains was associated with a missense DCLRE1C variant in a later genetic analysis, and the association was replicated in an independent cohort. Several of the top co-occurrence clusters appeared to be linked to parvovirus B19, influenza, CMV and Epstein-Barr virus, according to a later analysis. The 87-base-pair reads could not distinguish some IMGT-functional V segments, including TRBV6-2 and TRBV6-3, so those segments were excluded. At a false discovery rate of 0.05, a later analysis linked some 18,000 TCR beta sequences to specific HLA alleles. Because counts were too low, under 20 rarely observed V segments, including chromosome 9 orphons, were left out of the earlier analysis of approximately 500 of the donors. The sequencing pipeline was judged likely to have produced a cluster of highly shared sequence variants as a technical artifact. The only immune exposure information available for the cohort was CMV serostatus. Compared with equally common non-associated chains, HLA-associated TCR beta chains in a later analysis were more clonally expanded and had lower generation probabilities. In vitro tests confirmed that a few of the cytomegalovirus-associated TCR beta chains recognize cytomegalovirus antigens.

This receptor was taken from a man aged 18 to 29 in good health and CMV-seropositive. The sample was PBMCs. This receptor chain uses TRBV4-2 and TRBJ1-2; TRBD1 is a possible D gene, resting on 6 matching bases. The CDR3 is CASSQGDISGYTF. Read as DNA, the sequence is TGTGCCAGCAGCCAAGGGGACATTTCAGGCTACACCTTC.